This TCR beta chain is drawn from a study of shared clonotypes between healthy human individuals. With 0 bases removed from V and 4 bases from J, the gap between germline ends came to 13 bases. The V gene's germline CDR1 is SGHTA and CDR2 FQGNSA. The CDR3 is made up of 15 amino acids. Per sorted-subset replicate PCR, input was 200 to 250 ng DNA, representing 30,000 to 35,000 T cell genomes. Profiled with immunoSEQ multiplex PCR; TCRdb holds only in-frame clones, not every one. The sample consists of over a million clones, about 75% of them appearing once. The rearrangement joins TRBV7-2 to TRBJ2-7; maybe TRBD2 (5 bases). Sample: memory CD4+ T cells sorted from blood. The subset was: CD45RA-negative fraction. The receptor's source is a man younger than 35 in good health. The DNA for the CDR3 is TGTGCCAGCAGCTTAGCTCCCTTAAGCGGATACGAGCAGTACTTC. This gives the protein CASSLAPLSGYEQYF.